Shown below are 9 T cell receptor beta chains from a single sample sequenced in a study of blood T cells in healthy people across ages (dated by TCRdb to the mid-2010s). Libraries were made using 5' RACE. Sequenced using an Illumina HiSeq 2500. A second PCR of 7 to 11 cycles was performed with a sample-barcoded 5' primer and a J-beta primer mix. TCRdb ran its own pipeline on the public reads, namely fastp trimming at Q25 and MiXCR clone calling, and kept in-frame beta chains. One record per CDR3 amino acid sequence lists the most common genes and DNA. The sample table holds some 1 million distinct CDR3 sequences, of which more than 35% were seen once. The ten largest clones represent about 19% of the sample. Sequenced input: blood. These receptors were obtained from a woman aged 60-70 years in good health.

This clonotype appeared a single time. The chain is built from TRBV6-1 and TRBJ2-3, with D perhaps given as TRBD1 or TRBD2 (6 bases each). In germline, CDR1 is MNHNS, CDR2 SASEGT. The CDR3 runs to 17 residues. Between the trimmed V and J ends, which lost 0 bases and 3 bases, there was a span of 16 bases. The chain's CDR3 is CASSEAFSGGGTDTQYF. Here the CDR3 DNA reads TGTGCCAGCAGTGAAGCGTTTAGCGGAGGGGGGACAGATACGCAGTATTTT.

V is TRBV29-1 and J is TRBJ1-4; the match to TRBD1 covers 10 bases. The CDR3 sequence is 17 residues long. The germline V gene encodes CDR1 SQVTM and CDR2 ANQGSEA. V lost 0 bases and J lost 6; bases outside the gene matches: 10. The DNA of the CDR3 is TGCAGCGTTGAAGATCAGGGAACCGGGACAGGGGATGAAAAACTGTTTTTT. Protein: CSVEDQGTGTGDEKLFF.

The chain uses TRBV7-9 and TRBJ2-1, with 9 nucleotides matching TRBD2. This CDR3 region has 15 residues. V dropped 4 bases and J dropped 9; count of bases not matched to a gene: 10. The germline V gene has CDR1 SEHNR and CDR2 FQNEAQ (reference sequence). The CDR3 here is CASSSRLAGLGEQFF. DNA for the CDR3: TGTGCCAGCAGCTCTAGGCTAGCGGGATTGGGTGAGCAGTTCTTC. Full variable domain (rest looked up from reference TRBV7-9 and TRBJ2-1): DTGVSQNPRHKITKRGQNVTFRCDPISEHNRLYWYRQTLGQGPEFLTYFQNEAQLEKSRLLSDRFSAERPKGSFSTLEIQRTEQGDSAMYLCASSSRLAGLGEQFFGPGTRLTVL.

This chain connects TRBV27 to TRBJ2-7; possible D gene TRBD1, 5 bases. Germline CDR1 reads MNHEY; CDR2 reads SMNVEV (reference sequence). V shed 3 bases and J shed 3 bases, with 9 bases lying between them. This CDR3 region has 13 residues. CDR3 coding DNA: TGTGCCAGCAGTTTGACAGAGCACTACGAGCAGTACTTC. Translating it yields CASSLTEHYEQYF.

The chain combines TRBV27 with TRBJ1-2, with D possibly being TRBD1 (6 bases). V gave up 5 bases and J gave up 7 bases, with 17 bases separating them. Germline V CDR1 and CDR2: MNHEY, SMNVEV (reference sequence). The CDR3 spans 14 residues. CDR3 nucleotides: TGTGCCAGCAGTGCCAGGATGGGGGGCGGTGGCTACACCTTC. This sequence encodes CASSARMGGGGYTF.

The chain has TRBV4-1 and TRBJ2-3; TRBD1 is a possible D gene (6 bases). This CDR3 is 17 amino acids long. V lost 3 bases to trimming and J lost 0 bases, with 16 bases between them. Germline values: CDR1 MGHRA, CDR2 YSYEKL. The CDR3 nucleotides are TGCGCCAGCAGCCACCCCAAAACAGGGATTAGCACAGATACGCAGTATTTT. This translates into CASSHPKTGISTDTQYF.

The V and J genes are TRBV20-1 and TRBJ2-1; 12 bases match TRBD2. The germline CDR1 and CDR2 sequences are DFQATT and SNEGSKA (reference sequence). There are 17 residues in the CDR3. V gave up 3 bases and J gave up 0 bases; unmatched junction bases: 6. The CDR3 spells CSARGLAGQSSYNEQFF. The DNA of the CDR3 is TGCAGTGCTAGGGGACTAGCGGGTCAGTCCTCCTACAATGAGCAGTTCTTC.

The chain joins TRBV12-3 or TRBV12-4 to TRBJ1-2; 9 bases align to TRBD1. There are 14 residues in the CDR3. After removal of 5 bases from V and 2 bases from J, the junction contained 3 bases not matched to a gene. DNA for the CDR3: TGTGCCAGCAGTACCGGACAGGGGAACTATGGCTACACCTTC. Translating gives CASSTGQGNYGYTF.

V usage is TRBV15 and J usage is TRBJ2-7; D possibly corresponds to TRBD1 (6 bases). V gave up 0 bases and J gave up 0 bases, with 15 bases separating them. CDR3 size: 17 residues. Germline V gene data show CDR1 as LNHNV and CDR2 as YYDKDF (reference sequence). The CDR3 spells CATSRDGRGPSSYEQYF. In DNA form, the CDR3 reads TGTGCCACCAGCAGAGATGGCAGGGGTCCAAGCTCCTACGAGCAGTACTTC.